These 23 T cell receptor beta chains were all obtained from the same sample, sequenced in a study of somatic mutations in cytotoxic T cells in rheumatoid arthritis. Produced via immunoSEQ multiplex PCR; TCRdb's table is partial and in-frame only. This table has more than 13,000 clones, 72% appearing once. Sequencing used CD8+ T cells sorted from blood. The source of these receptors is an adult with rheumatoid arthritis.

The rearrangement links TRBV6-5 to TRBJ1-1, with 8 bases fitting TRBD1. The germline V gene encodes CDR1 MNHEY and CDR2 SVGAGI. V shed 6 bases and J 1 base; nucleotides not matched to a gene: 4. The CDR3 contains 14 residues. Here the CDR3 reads CASSAGTGNTEAFF. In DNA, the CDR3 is TGTGCCAGCAGCGCCGGGACAGGGAACACTGAAGCTTTCTTT.

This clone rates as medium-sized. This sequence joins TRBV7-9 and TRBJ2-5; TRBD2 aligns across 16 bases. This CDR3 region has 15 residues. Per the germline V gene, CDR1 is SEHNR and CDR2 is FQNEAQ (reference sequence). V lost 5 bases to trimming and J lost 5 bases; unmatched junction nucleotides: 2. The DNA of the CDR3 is TGTGCCAGCAGCGGGACTAGCGGGGGGGCGGAGACCCAGTACTTC. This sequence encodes CASSGTSGGAETQYF. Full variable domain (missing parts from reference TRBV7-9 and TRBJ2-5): DTGVSQNPRHKITKRGQNVTFRCDPISEHNRLYWYRQTLGQGPEFLTYFQNEAQLEKSRLLSDRFSAERPKGSFSTLEIQRTEQGDSAMYLCASSGTSGGAETQYFGPGTRLLVL.

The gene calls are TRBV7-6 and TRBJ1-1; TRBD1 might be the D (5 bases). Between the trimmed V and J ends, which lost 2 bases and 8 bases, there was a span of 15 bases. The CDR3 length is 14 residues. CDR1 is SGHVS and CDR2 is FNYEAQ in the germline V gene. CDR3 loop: CASSLKPQGGEAFF. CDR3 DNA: TGTGCCAGCAGCTTAAAGCCGCAGGGTGGGGAAGCTTTCTTT.

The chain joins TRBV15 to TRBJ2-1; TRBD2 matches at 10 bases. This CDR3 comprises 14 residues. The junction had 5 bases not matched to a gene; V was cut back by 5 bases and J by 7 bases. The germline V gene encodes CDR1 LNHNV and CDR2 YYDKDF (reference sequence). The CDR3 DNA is TGTGCCACCAGCGAGCGGGGGGGGTGGAATGAGCAGTTCTTC. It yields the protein CATSERGGWNEQFF.

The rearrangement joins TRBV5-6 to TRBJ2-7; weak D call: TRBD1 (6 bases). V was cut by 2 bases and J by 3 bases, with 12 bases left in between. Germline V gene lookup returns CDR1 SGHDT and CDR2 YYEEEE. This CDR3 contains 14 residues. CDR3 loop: CASSFRDTYYEQYF. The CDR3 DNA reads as TGTGCCAGCAGCTTCCGGGACACGTACTACGAGCAGTACTTC.

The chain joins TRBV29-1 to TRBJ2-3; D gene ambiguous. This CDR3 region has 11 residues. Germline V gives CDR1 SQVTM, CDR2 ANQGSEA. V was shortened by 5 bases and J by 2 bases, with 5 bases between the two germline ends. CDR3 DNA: TGCAGCGTTAGGTACACAGATACGCAGTATTTT. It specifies CSVRYTDTQYF.

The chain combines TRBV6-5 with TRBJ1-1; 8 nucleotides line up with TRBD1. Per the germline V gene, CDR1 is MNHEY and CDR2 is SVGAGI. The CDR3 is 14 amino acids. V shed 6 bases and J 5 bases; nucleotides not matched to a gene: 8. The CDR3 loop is CASRAGQGDTEAFF. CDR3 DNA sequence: TGTGCCAGCAGGGCTGGACAGGGAGATACTGAAGCTTTCTTT.

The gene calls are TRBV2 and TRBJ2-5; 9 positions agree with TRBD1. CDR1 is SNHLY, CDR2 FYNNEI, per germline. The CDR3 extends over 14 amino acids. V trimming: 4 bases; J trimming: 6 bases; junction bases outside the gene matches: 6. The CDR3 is CASSAGTGLKTQYF. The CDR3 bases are TGTGCCAGCAGTGCCGGGACAGGGCTGAAGACCCAGTACTTC.

CDR3 residues: CATPSKRTSSYEQYF. For the CDR3, the DNA is TGTGCCACCCCCTCGAAGAGGACGTCTTCCTACGAGCAGTACTTC. The chain is built from TRBV7-5 and TRBJ2-7. TRBV7-5 is labeled a pseudogene. This CDR3 is built from 15 residues.

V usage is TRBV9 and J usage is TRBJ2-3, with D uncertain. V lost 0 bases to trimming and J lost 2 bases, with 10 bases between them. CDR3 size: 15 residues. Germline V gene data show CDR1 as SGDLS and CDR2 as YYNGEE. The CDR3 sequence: CASSVDGAITDTQYF. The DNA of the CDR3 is TGTGCCAGCAGCGTAGATGGCGCTATCACAGATACGCAGTATTTT.

The CDR3 region has the DNA TGTGCCATCAGTGAGACTAGCGGGGCGGCAGATACGCAGTATTTT. Its translation: CAISETSGAADTQYF. The V call is TRBV10-3, the J call TRBJ2-3, with 10 nucleotides matching TRBD2. Germline assignment: CDR1 ENHRY and CDR2 SYGVKD. Trimming removed 2 bases from V and 4 bases from J; junction bases left unmatched: 3. This CDR3 is 15 amino acids long.

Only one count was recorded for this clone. CDR3 region: CASSIGTGVYNEQFF. The CDR3 coding sequence is TGTGCCAGCAGTATCGGGACAGGAGTCTACAATGAGCAGTTCTTC. This chain connects TRBV6-5 to TRBJ2-1; TRBD1 matches 8 bases. The CDR3 loop spans 15 amino acids. Germline assignment: CDR1 MNHEY and CDR2 SVGAGI. V shed 5 bases, J shed 3 bases, and the junction held 6 bases outside the gene matches.

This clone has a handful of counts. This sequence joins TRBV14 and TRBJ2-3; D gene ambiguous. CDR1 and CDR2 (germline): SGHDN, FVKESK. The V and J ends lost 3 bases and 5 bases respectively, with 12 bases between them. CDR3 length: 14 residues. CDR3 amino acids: CASSHWTLKDTQYF. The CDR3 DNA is TGTGCCAGCAGCCATTGGACCCTCAAAGATACGCAGTATTTT.

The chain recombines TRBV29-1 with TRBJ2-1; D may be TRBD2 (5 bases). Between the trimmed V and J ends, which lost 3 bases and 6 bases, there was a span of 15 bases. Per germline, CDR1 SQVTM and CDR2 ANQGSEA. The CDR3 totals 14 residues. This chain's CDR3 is CSVEGGRLSNEQFF. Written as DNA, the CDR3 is TGCAGCGTTGAGGGCGGTAGACTAAGCAATGAGCAGTTCTTC.

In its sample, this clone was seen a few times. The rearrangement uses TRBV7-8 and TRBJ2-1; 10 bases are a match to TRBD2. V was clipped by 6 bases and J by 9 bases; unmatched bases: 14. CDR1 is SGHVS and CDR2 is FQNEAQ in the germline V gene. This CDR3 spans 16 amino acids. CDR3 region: CASRPIRAGGRSEQFF. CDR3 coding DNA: TGTGCCAGCAGGCCGATCAGAGCGGGGGGGCGGAGTGAGCAGTTCTTC.

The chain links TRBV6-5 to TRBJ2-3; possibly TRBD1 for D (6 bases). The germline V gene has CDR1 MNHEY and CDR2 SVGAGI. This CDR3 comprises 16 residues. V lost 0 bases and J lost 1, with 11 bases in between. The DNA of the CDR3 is TGTGCCAGCAGTTACTCCGGGACAATCGGCACAGATACGCAGTATTTT. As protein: CASSYSGTIGTDTQYF.

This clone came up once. The CDR3 here is CAWRQGASENTEAFF. CDR3 nucleotide sequence: TGTGCCTGGAGGCAGGGGGCTTCGGAGAACACTGAAGCTTTCTTT. The chain carries TRBV30 and TRBJ1-1; 8 nucleotides align to TRBD1. V shed 3 bases, J shed 1 base, and the junction held 7 bases outside the gene matches. Germline lookup yields CDR1 GTSNPN and CDR2 SVGIG (reference sequence). The CDR3 totals 15 residues.

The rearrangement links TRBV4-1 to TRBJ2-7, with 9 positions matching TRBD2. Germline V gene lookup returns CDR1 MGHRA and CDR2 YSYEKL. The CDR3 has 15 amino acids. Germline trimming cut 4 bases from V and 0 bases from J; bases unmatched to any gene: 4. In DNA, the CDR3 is TGCGCCAGCAGCCTGACTAGCGGCAGCTCCTACGAGCAGTACTTC. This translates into CASSLTSGSSYEQYF.

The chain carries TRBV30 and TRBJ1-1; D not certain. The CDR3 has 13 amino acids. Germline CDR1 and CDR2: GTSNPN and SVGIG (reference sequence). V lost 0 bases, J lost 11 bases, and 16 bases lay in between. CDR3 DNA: TGTGCCTGGAGTGTGACTTTCCCCGACGTGGCTTTCTTT. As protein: CAWSVTFPDVAFF.

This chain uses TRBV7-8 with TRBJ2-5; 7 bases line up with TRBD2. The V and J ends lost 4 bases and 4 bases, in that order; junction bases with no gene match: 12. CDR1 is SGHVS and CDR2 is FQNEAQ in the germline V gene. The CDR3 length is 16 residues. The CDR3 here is CASSWAGTTPRETQYF. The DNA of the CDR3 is TGTGCCAGCAGCTGGGCCGGGACTACGCCACGAGAGACCCAGTACTTC.

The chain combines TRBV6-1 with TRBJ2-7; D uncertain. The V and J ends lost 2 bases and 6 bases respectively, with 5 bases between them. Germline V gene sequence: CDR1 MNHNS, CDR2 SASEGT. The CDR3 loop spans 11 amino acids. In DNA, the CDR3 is TGTGCCAGCAGTGAAATACTCGAGCAGTACTTC. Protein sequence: CASSEILEQYF.

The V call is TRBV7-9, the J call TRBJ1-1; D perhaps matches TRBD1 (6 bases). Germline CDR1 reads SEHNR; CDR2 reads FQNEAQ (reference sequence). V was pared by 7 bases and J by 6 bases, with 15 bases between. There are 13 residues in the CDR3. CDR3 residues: CASTRRGGPEAFF. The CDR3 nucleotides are TGTGCCAGCACCCGCAGGGGAGGACCTGAAGCTTTCTTT.

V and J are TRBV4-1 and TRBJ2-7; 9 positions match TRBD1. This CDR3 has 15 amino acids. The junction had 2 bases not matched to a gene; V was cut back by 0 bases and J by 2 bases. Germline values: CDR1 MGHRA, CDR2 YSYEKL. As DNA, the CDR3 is TGCGCCAGCAGCCAAGAGGGGACAGGGCCCTACGAGCAGTACTTC. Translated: CASSQEGTGPYEQYF.